The T cell receptor beta chain under discussion was sequenced for a study of OX40 agonist ivuxolimab in advanced cancers. Profiling relied on immunoSEQ multiplex PCR, and the TCRdb table lists in-frame clones only, not all of them. The table includes tens of thousands of clones, 75% to 90% detected once. The length of the CDR3 is 14 residues. Germline CDR1 reads SGHAT; CDR2 reads FQDESV (reference sequence). The V and J ends lost 5 bases and 6 bases, in that order; junction bases with no gene match: 5. This clone was observed a handful of times. The rearrangement links TRBV11-1 to TRBJ2-7; TRBD1 matches 12 bases. This material consisted of CD4+ or CD8+ T cells sorted from blood, taken in a trial of the OX40 agonist ivuxolimab. This TCR came from an adult with an advanced solid tumor such as melanoma, head and neck, liver or kidney cancer. The CDR3 here is CASSPRDRGREQYF. CDR3 DNA sequence: TGTGCCAGCAGCCCCCGGGACAGGGGGCGCGAGCAGTACTTC.